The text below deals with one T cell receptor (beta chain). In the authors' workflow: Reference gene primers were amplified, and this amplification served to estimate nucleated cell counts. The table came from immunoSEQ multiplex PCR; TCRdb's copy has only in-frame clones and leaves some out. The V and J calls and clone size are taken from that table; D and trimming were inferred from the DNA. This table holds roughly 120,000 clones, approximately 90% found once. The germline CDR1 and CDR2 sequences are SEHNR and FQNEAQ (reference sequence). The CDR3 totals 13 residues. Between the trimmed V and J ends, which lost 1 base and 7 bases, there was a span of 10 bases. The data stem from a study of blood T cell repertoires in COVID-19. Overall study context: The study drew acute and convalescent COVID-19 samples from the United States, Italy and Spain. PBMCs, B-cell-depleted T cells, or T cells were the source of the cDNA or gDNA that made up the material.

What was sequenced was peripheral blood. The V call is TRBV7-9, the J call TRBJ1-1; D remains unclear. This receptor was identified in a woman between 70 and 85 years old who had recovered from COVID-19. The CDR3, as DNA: TGTGCCAGCAGCTTAGACGGTGGTCGTGAAGCTTTCTTT. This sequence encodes CASSLDGGREAFF.